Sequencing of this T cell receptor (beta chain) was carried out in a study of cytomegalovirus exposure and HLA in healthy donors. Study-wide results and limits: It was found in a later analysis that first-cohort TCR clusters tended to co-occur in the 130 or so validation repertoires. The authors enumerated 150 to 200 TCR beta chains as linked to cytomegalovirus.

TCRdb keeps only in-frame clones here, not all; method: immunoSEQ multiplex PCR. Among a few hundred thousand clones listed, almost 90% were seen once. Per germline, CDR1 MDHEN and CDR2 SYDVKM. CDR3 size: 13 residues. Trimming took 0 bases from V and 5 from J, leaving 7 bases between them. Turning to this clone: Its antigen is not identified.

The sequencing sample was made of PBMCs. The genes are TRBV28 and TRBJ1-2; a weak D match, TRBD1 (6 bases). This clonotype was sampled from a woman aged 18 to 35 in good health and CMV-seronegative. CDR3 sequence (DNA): TGTGCCAGCAGTTTATGGGGGGCGTATGGCTACACCTTC. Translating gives CASSLWGAYGYTF.